Listed below are T cell receptor beta chains from one sample, sequenced in a study of OX40 agonist ivuxolimab in advanced cancers. Some clones are missing from TCRdb's copy, which holds only in-frame ones; the method was immunoSEQ multiplex PCR. This sample has 50,000 to 60,000 clones; 82% occur once, and the top ten carry roughly 1.5%. Source: CD4+ or CD8+ T cells sorted from blood, taken in a trial of the OX40 agonist ivuxolimab. The receptor source for this set is an adult with an advanced solid tumor such as melanoma, head and neck, liver or kidney cancer. Both conserved end residues are trimmed from each CDR3.

>TRBJ2-3|TRBV6-1
ASRETGQGDTQY
>TRBJ2-6|TRBV5-4
ASSLGGGRLSGANVLT
>TRBJ1-5|TRBV6-1
ASSEAGGRNRRNQPQH
>TRBJ2-3|TRBV15
ATSRDSSDTDTQY
>TRBJ1-6|TRBV12-5
ASGLGHYNSPLH
>TRBJ1-2|TRBV7-2
ASSSGQNYGYT
>TRBJ1-2|TRBV7-9
ASSYWTGGYGYT
>TRBJ2-1|TRBV19
ASSIGQNNEQF
>TRBJ2-7|TRBV4-3
ASSQEGRGSYEQY
>TRBJ1-2|TRBV4-3
ASSQVGQGDHYGYT
>TRBJ2-1|TRBV14
ASSHLTGGPKNEQF